This T cell receptor (beta chain) is from a study of blood T cell repertoires in COVID-19. Across the whole study: COVID-19 samples from acute and convalescent phases originated in the United States, Italy and Spain. The analysed material was cDNA or gDNA that came from T cells, B-cell-depleted T cells, or PBMCs.

Per the germline V gene, CDR1 is LNHDA and CDR2 is SQIVND (reference sequence). The CDR3 is 15 amino acids. V was pared by 4 bases and J by 6 bases, with 18 bases between. Authors' data handling: Amplified reference gene primers provided the basis for estimating nucleated cell counts. The repertoire was sequenced with immunoSEQ multiplex PCR; TCRdb's copy has only in-frame clones and lacks some. V and J calls and clone size follow that table, whereas D and trimming were derived from the DNA. The data contain roughly 500,000 clones, 80% to 90% of them singletons. The sequence derives from a human donor in a cohort sampled during active COVID-19. V gene TRBV19 combines with J gene TRBJ1-2; the D gene is possibly TRBD1 (6 bases). Sequenced input: peripheral blood. CDR3 coding DNA: TGTGCCAGTAGTACCTCTCCCCAGGGGCTGAATGGCTACACCTTC. Translation gives CASSTSPQGLNGYTF.